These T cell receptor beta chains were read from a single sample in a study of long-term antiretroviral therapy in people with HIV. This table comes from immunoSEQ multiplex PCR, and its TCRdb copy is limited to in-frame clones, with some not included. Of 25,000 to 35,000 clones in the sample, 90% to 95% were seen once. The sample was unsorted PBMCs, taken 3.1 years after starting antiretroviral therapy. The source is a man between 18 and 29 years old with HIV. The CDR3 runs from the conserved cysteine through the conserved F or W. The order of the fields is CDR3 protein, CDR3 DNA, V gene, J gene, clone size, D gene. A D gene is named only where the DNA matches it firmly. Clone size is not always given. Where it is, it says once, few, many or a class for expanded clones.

CASKPNRDEQYF	TGTGCCAGTAAACCTAACAGGGACGAGCAGTACTTC	TRBV2	TRBJ2-7	NA	NA
CASSLNAGELFF	TGTGCCAGCAGCTTGAACGCCGGGGAGCTGTTTTTT	TRBV5-4	TRBJ2-2	NA	NA
CATTKDREGQPQHF	TGTGCCACCACCAAGGACAGGGAAGGTCAGCCCCAGCATTTT	TRBV15	TRBJ1-5	NA	TRBD1
CAWSRGSSTDTQYF	TGTGCCTGGAGCAGGGGTTCGAGCACAGATACGCAGTATTTT	TRBV30	TRBJ2-3	NA	NA
CASSTLIAGPGGEQYF	TGTGCCAGTAGTACCCTAATAGCGGGTCCTGGTGGCGAGCAGTACTTC	TRBV19	TRBJ2-7	NA	TRBD2
CASGGGTKNIQYF	TGTGCCAGCGGTGGGGGAACCAAAAACATTCAGTACTTC	TRBV6-5	TRBJ2-4	NA	NA
CSVDDPDGVNEQFF	TGCAGCGTTGATGATCCAGACGGCGTAAATGAGCAGTTCTTC	TRBV29-1	TRBJ2-1	NA	NA
CASSLEDRPEKLFF	TGTGCCAGCAGCTTAGAGGACAGGCCTGAAAAACTGTTTTTT	TRBV7-9	TRBJ1-4	NA	TRBD1
CASSLSGNTIYF	TGTGCCAGCAGCTTATCTGGAAACACCATATATTTT	TRBV11-2	TRBJ1-3	NA	NA
CASSPQRGEQFF	TGTGCCAGCAGCCCACAGCGGGGTGAGCAGTTCTTC	TRBV7-3	TRBJ2-1	NA	TRBD2
CASGLQGWGTDTQYF	TGTGCCAGCGGTCTTCAGGGGTGGGGCACAGATACGCAGTATTTT	TRBV7-8	TRBJ2-3	NA	NA
CASSVGSNYGYTF	TGTGCCAGCAGCGTAGGCAGCAACTATGGCTACACCTTC	TRBV9	TRBJ1-2	NA	NA
CASSVQLAGGLRTGELFF	TGTGCCAGCAGCGTTCAGCTAGCGGGAGGCCTGAGGACCGGGGAGCTGTTTTTT	TRBV9	TRBJ2-2	NA	TRBD2
CASSEGWGGPQYF	TGTGCCAGCAGTGAAGGTTGGGGGGGTCCGCAGTACTTC	TRBV2	TRBJ2-7	NA	TRBD2
CASSQERGWIDYGYTF	TGCGCCAGCAGCCAAGAACGGGGGTGGATCGACTATGGCTACACCTTC	TRBV4-3	TRBJ1-2	NA	NA
CASSSNRESANYGYTF	TGTGCCAGCAGCTCTAACAGGGAGTCGGCTAACTATGGCTACACCTTC	TRBV7-8	TRBJ1-2	NA	NA
CASGEIGGSYNEQFF	TGTGCCAGCGGGGAGATTGGGGGCTCCTACAATGAGCAGTTCTTC	TRBV9	TRBJ2-1	NA	NA
CASSEGGSYNSPLHF	TGCGCCAGCAGTGAGGGGGGCTCCTATAATTCACCCCTCCACTTT	TRBV10-2	TRBJ1-6	NA	NA
CASSIGGSGHTYNEQFF	TGTGCCAGTAGTATAGGGGGGAGTGGGCACACCTACAATGAGCAGTTCTTC	TRBV19	TRBJ2-1	NA	NA
CASSLPTGVHEQFF	TGTGCCAGCAGCTTACCGACAGGGGTTCATGAGCAGTTCTTC	TRBV7-2	TRBJ2-1	NA	TRBD1
CASSRLDRRYGYTF	TGTGCCAGCAGCCGGTTGGACAGGCGCTATGGCTACACCTTC	TRBV14	TRBJ1-2	NA	TRBD1
CASSLSLTAGLPGELFF	TGTGCCAGCAGTTTATCACTCACTGCGGGTCTTCCCGGGGAGCTGTTTTTT	TRBV27	TRBJ2-2	NA	NA
CASSGGLVQETQYF	TGTGCCAGCAGTGGGGGACTAGTGCAAGAGACCCAGTACTTC	TRBV6-1	TRBJ2-5	NA	TRBD2
CASSIGFNTEAFF	TGTGCCAGTAGTATTGGGTTTAACACTGAAGCTTTCTTT	TRBV19	TRBJ1-1	NA	NA
CASSPRLMGYGYTF	TGTGCCAGCTCACCACGCCTTATGGGCTATGGCTACACCTTC	TRBV18	TRBJ1-2	NA	NA
CASSPEDEDGAFF	TGTGCCAGCAGCCCCGAAGATGAGGACGGAGCTTTCTTT	TRBV5-4	TRBJ1-1	NA	NA
CASSPGLEGGGEQYF	TGTGCCAGCTCACCGGGACTAGAAGGAGGGGGCGAGCAGTACTTC	TRBV18	TRBJ2-7	once	TRBD2
CASSLSQTDQIYEQYF	TGTGCCAGCAGTTTATCTCAGACAGACCAAATCTACGAGCAGTACTTC	TRBV27	TRBJ2-7	NA	NA
CASSLWANSNQPQHF	TGTGCCAGCAGCTTATGGGCTAATAGCAATCAGCCCCAGCATTTT	TRBV7-3	TRBJ1-5	NA	NA
CASSSFRAGNTEAFF	TGCGCCAGCAGCTCATTCCGGGCAGGGAACACTGAAGCTTTCTTT	TRBV4-3	TRBJ1-1	NA	NA
CASSSGGGTYEQYF	TGTGCCAGCAGCTCGGGTGGGGGGACCTACGAGCAGTACTTC	TRBV2	TRBJ2-7	NA	NA
CASSPGTSASDTQYF	TGTGCTAGCAGCCCAGGGACTAGCGCCTCAGATACGCAGTATTTT	TRBV7-7	TRBJ2-3	NA	TRBD2
CASSLGGTGMYEQYF	TGTGCCAGCAGCTTAGGCGGGACAGGGATGTACGAGCAGTACTTC	TRBV5-5	TRBJ2-7	NA	TRBD1
CASSVGRSRNEQFF	TGTGCCAGCAGCGTAGGACGTTCCCGCAATGAGCAGTTCTTC	TRBV9	TRBJ2-1	NA	NA
CASSYEAASPYNEQFF	TGTGCCAGCAGTTACGAGGCCGCTTCCCCCTACAATGAGCAGTTCTTC	TRBV6-5	TRBJ2-1	once	NA
CASSQTSSDTQYF	TGTGCCAGCAGCCAAACTAGTTCAGATACGCAGTATTTT	TRBV7-9	TRBJ2-3	NA	NA
CASSLTSDTQYF	TGTGCCAGCAGCTTAACCTCCGATACGCAGTATTTT	TRBV13	TRBJ2-3	NA	NA
CASSLALGYPQYEQYF	TGCGCCAGCAGCTTGGCTTTAGGGTACCCCCAGTATGAGCAGTACTTC	TRBV5-1	TRBJ2-7	NA	NA
CASSQDALAGATNEQFF	TGCGCCAGCAGCCAAGACGCTCTAGCGGGGGCTACTAATGAGCAGTTCTTC	TRBV4-3	TRBJ2-1	once	TRBD2
CSVQPKEDTIYF	TGCAGCGTTCAGCCCAAGGAGGACACCATATATTTT	TRBV29-1	TRBJ1-3	NA	NA
CASSQALAYKEQFF	TGCGCCAGCAGCCAAGCCTTGGCATACAAGGAGCAGTTCTTC	TRBV4-3	TRBJ2-1	NA	NA
CASSAGLAGGTQYF	TGTGCCAGCAGTGCAGGGCTAGCGGGGGGTACCCAGTACTTC	TRBV2	TRBJ2-5	NA	TRBD2
CASSFLGRGRYEQYF	TGTGCCAGCAGCTTCCTGGGGCGGGGGAGATACGAGCAGTACTTC	TRBV5-4	TRBJ2-7	NA	TRBD2
CASSQEWGESQFF	TGTGCCAGCAGCCAAGAATGGGGTGAAAGTCAGTTCTTC	TRBV4-2	TRBJ2-1	NA	NA
CASSQYGQVNTEAFF	TGTGCCAGCAGCCAGTACGGCCAGGTTAACACTGAAGCTTTCTTT	TRBV16	TRBJ1-1	NA	NA
CSVGGDTSRGAAQNTQYF	TGCAGCGTTGGGGGGGACACTTCCCGCGGGGCGGCACAAAATACGCAGTATTTT	TRBV29-1	TRBJ2-3	once	NA
CASSPTGNTEAFF	TGTGCCAGCTCCCCTACAGGGAACACTGAAGCTTTCTTT	TRBV18	TRBJ1-1	NA	NA
CASSRTPVNTEAFF	TGCGCCAGCAGCCGAACCCCGGTGAACACTGAAGCTTTCTTT	TRBV4-1	TRBJ1-1	once	NA
CASSLNQEREVDEQFF	TGTGCCAGCAGCCTGAATCAGGAGCGGGAGGTAGATGAGCAGTTCTTC	TRBV9	TRBJ2-1	NA	TRBD2
CASSQDQGGTYEQYF	TGCGCCAGCAGCCAAGACCAGGGAGGCACCTACGAGCAGTACTTC	TRBV4-3	TRBJ2-7	NA	NA
CATSRPSVPGAKRDEKLFF	TGTGCCACCAGCAGACCCAGCGTTCCCGGGGCTAAGCGGGATGAAAAACTGTTTTTT	TRBV15	TRBJ1-4	NA	NA
CASSEAKPYEVEAFF	TGTGCCAGCAGTGAAGCCAAACCCTACGAAGTTGAAGCTTTCTTT	TRBV2	TRBJ1-1	NA	NA
CASSVASGEREQFF	TGTGCCAGCAGCGTAGCTTCGGGAGAGCGTGAGCAGTTCTTC	TRBV9	TRBJ2-1	NA	NA
CASSAPLGTEAFF	TGTGCCAGCAGCGCCCCCTTGGGAACTGAAGCTTTCTTT	TRBV7-9	TRBJ1-1	NA	NA